The entry below describes one T cell receptor beta chain. These data belong to a study of T cell responses to AZD1222 COVID-19 vaccine. This table comes from immunoSEQ multiplex PCR, and its TCRdb copy is limited to in-frame clones, with some not included. The sample holds approximately 130,000 clones, roughly 93% seen once. The CDR3 has 15 residues. Germline loops: CDR1 SGHRS, CDR2 YFSETQ. V was trimmed by 0 bases and J by 0 bases, leaving 9 bases between them. The chain combines TRBV5-1 with TRBJ1-1; a possible D gene is TRBD1 (6 bases). This TCR was recovered from an adult in good health. The sequenced sample was peripheral blood, obtained on day 0 of AZD1222 vaccination. The CDR3 bases are TGCGCCAGCAGCTTGGTCCAGGGGATGAACACTGAAGCTTTCTTT. Protein product: CASSLVQGMNTEAFF.